The clone carrying this T cell receptor beta chain occurred many times. Its specificity is not known. The authors built TCR beta libraries using iRepertoire HTBI primers and Arm-PCR of CDR3 regions. TCRdb reprocessed the multiplex PCR reads via MiXCR and lists one record per CDR3 protein. Seen here are roughly 490,000 distinct CDR3 sequences, approximately 22% observed once, and the top ten hold 10% to 15%. This sample is drawn from a study of regulatory T cells in long-lasting Graves disease. Study details: The definition of persistent Graves' disease was over 5 years of antithyroid drugs with positive TSH receptor antibodies. General study findings and limits: Persistent patients shared more public clonotypes (about 3,000) than newly diagnosed patients (around 1,000).

Noted time point: persistent/refractory GD, antithyroid drugs over 5 years with positive TRAb. Generation of the TCR library employed RNA extracted from PBMCs. The diagnosis of Graves' disease used American Thyroid Association guidelines. Patients were enrolled at an endocrinology department in Xi'an, China. Germline V lookup: CDR1 MNHNS, CDR2 SASEGT. This CDR3 has 14 residues. The V end was cut by 7 bases, the J end by 0 bases, with 13 bases between. The specimen was peripheral blood mononuclear cells (PBMCs), collected when the disease was refractory, from a patient treated with antithyroid drugs. The clonotype comes from a female donor with Graves disease. V usage is TRBV6-1 and J usage is TRBJ2-7; D possibly matches TRBD1 or TRBD2 (5 bases each). This CDR3 is CASTRDGPSYEQYF. The DNA for the CDR3 is TGTGCCAGCACCCGGGACGGACCCTCCTACGAGCAGTACTTC.